This paragraph covers one TCR beta chain sequence. This sample was taken from a study of blood T cell repertoires in COVID-19. Study-wide context: Material from acute and convalescent COVID-19 was sourced from the United States, Italy and Spain. T cells, B-cell-depleted T cells, or PBMCs provided the cDNA or gDNA that served as material.

CDR3 size: 15 residues. Germline CDR1 is SGHTA and CDR2 is FQGNSA. The V end lost 4 bases, the J end lost 3 bases, and 14 bases lay between the germline ends. In the original processing: Amplification from reference gene primers served as the basis for estimated nucleated cell counts. Sequenced by immunoSEQ multiplex PCR; TCRdb stores in-frame clones only, minus some. The V and J calls and clone size come from that table; D and trimming were worked out from the DNA. Of hundreds of thousands of clones in the sample, around 90% were seen once. This TCR was sampled from a human donor in a cohort sampled during active COVID-19. The specimen sequenced was peripheral blood. The chain has TRBV7-2 and TRBJ2-3, with D possibly TRBD2 on 5 matching bases. Written as DNA, the CDR3 is TGTGCCAGCAGCTCACGAGGGATGAGGACAGATACGCAGTATTTT. Residues: CASSSRGMRTDTQYF.